The 29 T cell receptor beta chains below come from one sample, sequenced in a study of cytomegalovirus exposure and HLA in healthy donors. The PCR was carried out with 60 Vbeta primers and 13 Jbeta primers. The method was immunoSEQ multiplex PCR; TCRdb's version includes in-frame clones alone and lacks a portion of them. The sample holds 100,000 to 150,000 clones; approximately 73% are singletons and the top ten take less than 5%. The specimen was PBMCs. Receptors originate from a man between 60 and 70 years old in good health and CMV-seropositive.

The V gene is TRBV7-8, the J gene TRBJ2-1, with 7 bases matching TRBD1. CDR3 length: 15 residues. The trim removed 1 base at V and 2 bases at J, leaving 2 bases unmatched. Germline CDR1 and CDR2: SGHVS and FQNEAQ. CDR3 region: CASSLGGGPYNEQFF. The CDR3 nucleotides are TGTGCCAGCAGCTTAGGAGGGGGCCCCTACAATGAGCAGTTCTTC.

V usage is TRBV28 and J usage is TRBJ1-1, with D possibly TRBD1 on 6 matching bases. Per the germline V gene, CDR1 is MDHEN and CDR2 is SYDVKM. V lost 2 bases, J lost 4 bases, and 17 bases lay in between. CDR3 length: 16 amino acids. CDR3 region: CASSLTVQGIGTEAFF. The CDR3 coding sequence is TGTGCCAGCAGTTTAACAGTACAGGGTATCGGCACTGAAGCTTTCTTT.

The chain combines TRBV11-1 with TRBJ2-7; 7 bases match TRBD1. The CDR3 is 11 residues long. The germline CDR1 and CDR2 sequences are SGHAT and FQDESV (reference sequence). The V and J ends lost 10 bases and 7 bases, in that order; junction bases with no gene match: 7. CDR3 in amino acids: CATRGTEEQYF. In nucleotides, the CDR3 is TGTGCCACCAGGGGGACAGAGGAGCAGTACTTC.

The CDR3: CASSPIGSSGANYGYTF. The CDR3 coding sequence is TGTGCCAGCAGTCCCATCGGTTCTTCGGGTGCTAACTATGGCTACACCTTC. The V gene is TRBV27, the J gene TRBJ1-2; D is unclear. The germline V and J ends were trimmed by 5 bases and 0 bases, with 19 bases remaining between them. The CDR3 has 17 amino acids. The germline V gene encodes CDR1 MNHEY and CDR2 SMNVEV (reference sequence).

This chain joins TRBV7-3 and TRBJ2-5, with a weak D call TRBD1 (5 bases). The V gene's germline CDR1 is SGHTA and CDR2 FQGTGA. Trimming left V 3 bases short and J 2 bases short, with 7 bases between. The CDR3 extends over 13 amino acids. CDR3 sequence reads: CASSLGLQETQYF. CDR3 bases: TGTGCCAGCAGCTTGGGGCTTCAAGAGACCCAGTACTTC.

The rearrangement uses TRBV7-8 and TRBJ1-4; unclear D gene. V was shortened by 5 bases and J by 8 bases, with 12 bases between the two germline ends. The CDR3 length is 13 residues. Germline loops: CDR1 SGHVS, CDR2 FQNEAQ. This CDR3 reads CASSPPELEKLFF. DNA of the CDR3: TGTGCCAGCAGCCCCCCTGAGCTAGAAAAACTGTTTTTT.

The gene calls are TRBV9 and TRBJ1-6; TRBD1 is a possible D gene (5 bases). CDR1 SGDLS and CDR2 YYNGEE come from the germline V gene. V gave up 6 bases and J gave up 10 bases, with 17 bases separating them. CDR3 size: 14 residues. The CDR3 reads CASNERPGNSPLHF. Written as DNA, the CDR3 is TGTGCCAGCAACGAAAGGCCAGGGAACTCACCCCTCCACTTT.

The V gene is TRBV6-5, the J gene TRBJ2-2; D perhaps matches TRBD2 (6 bases). Trimming left V 7 bases short and J 0 bases short, with 12 bases between. CDR1 MNHEY and CDR2 SVGAGI come from the germline V gene. The CDR3 totals 15 residues. The CDR3 nucleotides are TGTGCCAGCACTCTCTCGGGGGCGAACACCGGGGAGCTGTTTTTT. It yields the protein CASTLSGANTGELFF.

This rearrangement joins TRBV6-1 to TRBJ1-2, with D maybe TRBD1 (5 bases). This CDR3 spans 12 amino acids. Germline V gene sequence: CDR1 MNHNS, CDR2 SASEGT. V lost 3 bases and J 6 bases, leaving 8 bases between the germline ends. CDR3: CASSDRGDGYTF. The CDR3 nucleotides read TGTGCCAGCAGTGATCGGGGGGATGGCTACACCTTC.

The genes are TRBV2 and TRBJ1-4; maybe TRBD1 (5 bases). The germline V gene has CDR1 SNHLY and CDR2 FYNNEI. The CDR3 is 15 amino acids. V lost 3 bases and J lost 10, with 18 bases in between. CDR3 residues: CASSDGGGGLVKLFF. Written as DNA, the CDR3 is TGTGCCAGCAGTGATGGAGGTGGGGGGTTGGTAAAACTGTTTTTT.

The chain uses TRBV5-6 and TRBJ2-2; D perhaps matches TRBD1 (5 bases). The V and J ends lost 1 base and 2 bases respectively, with 9 bases between them. The germline V gene has CDR1 SGHDT and CDR2 YYEEEE. The CDR3 runs to 15 residues. This CDR3 is CASSLTGFNTGELFF. In DNA form, the CDR3 reads TGTGCCAGCAGCTTGACAGGATTTAACACCGGGGAGCTGTTTTTT.

V usage is TRBV10-3 and J usage is TRBJ1-3; D perhaps matches TRBD1 (5 bases). The V end was cut by 11 bases, the J end by 4 bases, with 12 bases between. This CDR3 is built from 12 residues. CDR1 and CDR2 (germline): ENHRY, SYGVKD. The CDR3 region is CAVGGAGNTIYF. The CDR3 DNA reads as TGTGCCGTCGGCGGGGCCGGAAACACCATATATTTT.

The chain has TRBV2 and TRBJ1-1; the D is unclear. The CDR3 runs 15 residues. Trimming took off 4 bases at V and 1 base at J, with 13 bases between the two ends. In germline, CDR1 is SNHLY, CDR2 FYNNEI. In DNA form, the CDR3 reads TGTGCCAGCAGTGGAAGCAGCGGGAGGAACACTGAAGCTTTCTTT. This gives the protein CASSGSSGRNTEAFF.

The count of this clone is one. The rearrangement joins TRBV18 to TRBJ1-1, with 11 positions matching TRBD1. Germline CDR1 reads KGHSH; CDR2 reads LQKENI. V was clipped by 4 bases and J by 5 bases; unmatched bases: 9. The CDR3 runs 16 residues. The CDR3 coding sequence is TGTGCCAGCTCACGCGGACAGGGGGCTGAAGAGACTGAAGCTTTCTTT. Residues: CASSRGQGAEETEAFF.

This clone was seen a few times. The chain's CDR3 is CASGRDRTGAFF. The CDR3 DNA reads TGTGCTAGTGGTCGGGACAGGACAGGAGCTTTCTTT. The rearrangement links TRBV12-5 to TRBJ1-1; 8 bases line up with TRBD1. Germline V lookup: CDR1 LGHNT, CDR2 FRNRAP. Trimming cost V 5 bases and J 10 bases; bases outside gene matches: 6. The CDR3 length is 12 residues.

The J gene is TRBJ2-6, the V gene TRBV15; possible D gene TRBD1, 5 bases. The CDR3 is made up of 17 amino acids. Germline lookup yields CDR1 LNHNV and CDR2 YYDKDF (reference sequence). The V end was cut by 1 base, the J end by 1 base, with 11 bases between. CDR3 DNA sequence: TGTGCCACCAGCAGAGGCCTAAGGGGTTCTGGGGCCAACGTCCTGACTTTC. It encodes CATSRGLRGSGANVLTF.

J is TRBJ2-4 and V is TRBV5-1, with 8 nucleotides matching TRBD2. Germline CDR1 is SGHRS and CDR2 is YFSETQ. This CDR3 spans 14 amino acids. After removal of 1 base from V and 7 bases from J, the junction contained 4 bases not matched to a gene. CDR3 in amino acids: CASSLSPSGNIQYF. Here the CDR3 DNA reads TGCGCCAGCAGCTTGAGTCCTAGCGGGAACATTCAGTACTTC.

A word on this clone: This specimen includes other DNA sequences encoding the same CDR3. The chain couples TRBV27 to TRBJ2-7, with a possible D match to TRBD2 (7 bases). Germline-derived CDR1 and CDR2 are MNHEY and SMNVEV (reference sequence). The CDR3 runs 15 residues. The V and J ends lost 5 bases and 1 base respectively, with 15 bases between them. In DNA form, the CDR3 reads TGTGCCAGCAGTAACGGCGGGGGCCGGTCCTACGAGCAGTACTTC. It is translated as CASSNGGGRSYEQYF.

The chain carries TRBV6-1 and TRBJ2-5; 12 nucleotides align to TRBD2. CDR3 length equals 15 residues. Germline trimming cut 5 bases from V and 1 base from J; bases unmatched to any gene: 2. Germline V lookup: CDR1 MNHNS, CDR2 SASEGT. CDR3 DNA: TGTGCCAGCAGTAGACTAGCGGGGGTCCAAGAGACCCAGTACTTC. Translation gives CASSRLAGVQETQYF.

There are a few counts of this clone. The chain has TRBV9 and TRBJ1-5; 9 bases line up with TRBD1. The CDR3 runs to 14 residues. V shed 3 bases, J shed 5 bases, and the junction held 3 bases outside the gene matches. From germline, CDR1 is SGDLS and CDR2 YYNGEE. The DNA for the CDR3 is TGTGCCAGCAGCGCGGGACAGGGCGATCAGCCCCAGCATTTT. Its protein is CASSAGQGDQPQHF.

The CDR3 DNA sequence: TGTGCCAGCATAGGAGGGACTCCCCCTGGCAATGAGCAGTTCTTC. This translates into CASIGGTPPGNEQFF. This chain joins TRBV28 and TRBJ2-1, with D possibly matching TRBD2 (6 bases). Germline V gene sequence: CDR1 MDHEN, CDR2 SYDVKM. The CDR3 length is 15 residues. Between the trimmed V and J ends, which lost 7 bases and 6 bases, there was a span of 19 bases.

The chain has TRBV28 and TRBJ2-1; 11 bases agree with TRBD2. V gave up 6 bases and J gave up 2 bases; unmatched junction bases: 3. Germline V gene data show CDR1 as MDHEN and CDR2 as SYDVKM. The CDR3 runs 15 residues. The CDR3 protein is CASSLSGGAYNEQFF. Here the CDR3 DNA reads TGTGCCAGCAGCCTTAGCGGGGGGGCCTACAATGAGCAGTTCTTC.

The chain carries TRBV2 and TRBJ2-2, with D possibly being TRBD1 (5 bases). Germline V lookup: CDR1 SNHLY, CDR2 FYNNEI. The CDR3 loop spans 13 amino acids. V dropped 4 bases and J dropped 4 bases, with 7 bases sitting between them. Written as DNA, the CDR3 is TGTGCCAGCAGTGGGACATCCACCGGGGAGCTGTTTTTT. Its protein product is CASSGTSTGELFF. The full variable domain, rest sourced from reference TRBV2 and TRBJ2-2, is EPEVTQTPSHQVTQMGQEVILRCVPISNHLYFYWYRQILGQKVEFLVSFYNNEISEKSEIFDDQFSVERPDGSNFTLKIRSTKLEDSAMYFCASSGTSTGELFFGEGSRLTVL.

This chain joins TRBV28 and TRBJ1-6; no firm D call. The CDR3 length is 16 residues. V was pared by 10 bases and J by 8 bases, with 24 bases between. Germline CDR1 is MDHEN and CDR2 is SYDVKM. CDR3 protein: CATGEIGRTTYSPLHF. CDR3 sequence (DNA): TGTGCCACCGGGGAAATCGGACGTACGACCTATTCACCCCTCCACTTT.

The chain links TRBV28 to TRBJ2-6; no firm D call. The CDR3 runs to 14 residues. Germline assignment: CDR1 MDHEN and CDR2 SYDVKM. Trimming removed 7 bases at V and 0 bases at J, with 7 bases between. CDR3 nucleotides: TGTGCCAGCAAATTCTCCTCTGGGGCCAACGTCCTGACTTTC. Encoded protein: CASKFSSGANVLTF.

The chain links TRBV29-1 to TRBJ2-5; maybe TRBD1 (6 bases). Germline CDR1 reads SQVTM; CDR2 reads ANQGSEA. The CDR3 runs to 13 residues. V shed 2 bases and J shed 6 bases, with 13 bases lying between them. The CDR3 DNA reads TGCAGCGTTGAACTTGGTGGGGGCCAGACCCAGTACTTC. Residues: CSVELGGGQTQYF.

This clone turned up a few times. This rearrangement joins TRBV7-3 to TRBJ2-7; TRBD1 matches at 7 bases. This CDR3 contains 16 residues. The V segment lost 2 bases and the J segment 7 bases; nucleotides outside the gene matches: 14. CDR1 and CDR2 (germline): SGHTA, FQGTGA. CDR3 sequence (DNA): TGTGCCAGCAGCTTAGGTCCGACAGGGCTTGGGCCGGAGCAGTACTTC. This sequence encodes CASSLGPTGLGPEQYF. Full variable domain (remainder filled in from reference TRBV7-3 and TRBJ2-7): GAGVSQTPSNKVTEKGKYVELRCDPISGHTALYWYRQSLGQGPEFLIYFQGTGAADDSGLPNDRFFAVRPEGSVSTLKIQRTERGDSAVYLCASSLGPTGLGPEQYFGPGTRLTVT.

V usage is TRBV9 and J usage is TRBJ1-6, with 7 bases that match TRBD1. Germline CDR1 SGDLS, CDR2 YYNGEE. The ends lost 0 bases at V and 7 bases at J; junction bases unmatched: 4. The CDR3 spans 15 residues. The CDR3 sequence is CASSVGQGGNSPLHF. DNA for the CDR3: TGTGCCAGCAGCGTAGGACAGGGAGGAAATTCACCCCTCCACTTT.

CDR3 protein: CASSELGSQGYNSPLHF. For the CDR3, the DNA is TGTGCCAGCAGTGAATTGGGCAGCCAGGGCTATAATTCACCCCTCCACTTT. The rearrangement uses TRBV6-1 and TRBJ1-6; weak D call: TRBD1 (5 bases). V lost 2 bases to trimming and J lost 3 bases, with 14 bases between them. CDR1 and CDR2 (germline): MNHNS, SASEGT. The CDR3 sequence is 17 residues long.